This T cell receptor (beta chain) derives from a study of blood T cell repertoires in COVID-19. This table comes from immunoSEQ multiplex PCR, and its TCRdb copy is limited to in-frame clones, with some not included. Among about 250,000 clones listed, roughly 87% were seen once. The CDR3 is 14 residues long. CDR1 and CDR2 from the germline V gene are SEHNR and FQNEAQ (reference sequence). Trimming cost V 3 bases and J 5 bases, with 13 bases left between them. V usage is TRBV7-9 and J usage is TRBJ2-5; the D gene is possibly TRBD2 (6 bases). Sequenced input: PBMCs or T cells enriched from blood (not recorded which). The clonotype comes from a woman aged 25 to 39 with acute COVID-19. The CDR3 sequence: CASSLRGGGETQYF. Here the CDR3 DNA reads TGTGCCAGCAGCTTGAGGGGAGGAGGGGAGACCCAGTACTTC.